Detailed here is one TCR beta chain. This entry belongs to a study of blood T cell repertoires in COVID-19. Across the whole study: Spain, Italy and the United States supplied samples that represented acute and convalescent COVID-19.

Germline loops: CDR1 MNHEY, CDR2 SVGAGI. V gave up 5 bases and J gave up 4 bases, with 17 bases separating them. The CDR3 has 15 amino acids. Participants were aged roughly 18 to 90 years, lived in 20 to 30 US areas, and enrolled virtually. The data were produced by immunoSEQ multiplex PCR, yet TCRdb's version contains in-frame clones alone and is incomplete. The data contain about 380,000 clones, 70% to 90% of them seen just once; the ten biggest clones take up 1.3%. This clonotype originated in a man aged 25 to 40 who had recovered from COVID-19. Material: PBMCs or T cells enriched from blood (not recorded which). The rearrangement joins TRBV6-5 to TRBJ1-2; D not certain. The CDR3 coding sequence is TGTGCCAGCAGTACCCCGAGGGAGGCGCGCTATGGCTACACCTTC. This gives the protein CASSTPREARYGYTF.